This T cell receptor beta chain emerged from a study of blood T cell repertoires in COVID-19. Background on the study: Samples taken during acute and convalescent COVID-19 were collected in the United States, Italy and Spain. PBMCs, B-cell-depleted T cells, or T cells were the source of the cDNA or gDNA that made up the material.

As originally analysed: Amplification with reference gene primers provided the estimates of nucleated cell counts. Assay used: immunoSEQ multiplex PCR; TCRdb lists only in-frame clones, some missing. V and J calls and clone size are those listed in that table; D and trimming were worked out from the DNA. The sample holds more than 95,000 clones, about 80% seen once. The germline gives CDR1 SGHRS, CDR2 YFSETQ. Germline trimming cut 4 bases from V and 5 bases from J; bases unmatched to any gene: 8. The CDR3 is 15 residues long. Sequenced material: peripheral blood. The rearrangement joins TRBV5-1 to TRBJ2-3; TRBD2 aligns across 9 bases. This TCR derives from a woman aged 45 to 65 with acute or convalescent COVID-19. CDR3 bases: TGCGCCAGCAGCGAGGCGGGAGGGCGAGGAGATACGCAGTATTTT. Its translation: CASSEAGGRGDTQYF.